This T cell receptor beta chain originates from a study of shared clonotypes between healthy human individuals. Per the germline V gene, CDR1 is MNHEY and CDR2 is SMNVEV (reference sequence). Trimming at V came to 3 bases and at J to 7 bases, leaving 14 bases not matched to a gene. The CDR3 extends over 16 amino acids. Concerning this clone itself: What it binds is unknown.

TCRdb's copy holds only in-frame clones and misses some; the assay was immunoSEQ multiplex PCR. This table has around 2.1 million clones, 90% to 95% appearing once. Naive CD8 cells comprised CD45RO-negative, CCR7-positively selected cells, excluding terminally differentiated effector memory CD45RA+ cells. Study conclusions and caveats: Across subsets, estimated richness was generally greater for naive than for memory populations. With a few donors compared, about 5% of naive CD4 clonotypes were shared. Clonotype sharing among donors was thought likely to change with sequencing depth.

The sequence derives from a young man in good health. Some clones in this sample may be carry-over from other donors' samples. V is TRBV27 and J is TRBJ2-7; 8 bases match TRBD2. Sequenced sample: naive CD8+ T cells from PBMCs. The CDR3 bases are TGTGCCAGCAGTTTCCCCTCGGGTAGCGGGGCGGGAGAGCAGTACTTC. Translation gives CASSFPSGSGAGEQYF.